The 24 T cell receptor beta chains below come from one sample, sequenced in a study of T cell changes during pregnancy in multiple sclerosis. Repertoires were generated with immunoSEQ multiplex PCR, while TCRdb's copy carries only in-frame clones and drops some. The sample contains 74,000 or so clones, just over 90% of which appear only once. This sample comprised CD4+ T cells from peripheral blood mononuclear cells, obtained before pregnancy. The receptors shown here come from a female donor with multiple sclerosis, enrolled in a pregnancy study.

J is TRBJ2-2 and V is TRBV7-3; 8 bases map to TRBD1. Trimming took 2 bases from V and 2 from J; bases not matched to a gene: 16. Germline V gene sequence: CDR1 SGHTA, CDR2 FQGTGA. CDR3 size: 20 residues. This chain's CDR3 is CASSLYVRDRGRANTGELFF. DNA for the CDR3: TGTGCCAGCAGCTTATACGTTCGAGACAGGGGAAGGGCAAACACCGGGGAGCTGTTTTTT.

The chain links TRBV28 to TRBJ1-2; 7 bases fit TRBD1. CDR3 length: 15 residues. Germline lookup yields CDR1 MDHEN and CDR2 SYDVKM. V was pared by 5 bases and J by 6 bases, with 12 bases of the junction left unmatched. This CDR3 is CASSPSGQAGHGYTF. CDR3 coding DNA: TGTGCCAGCAGTCCTTCCGGACAGGCCGGCCATGGCTACACCTTC.

This chain's CDR3 is CASTQGGRGYTF. CDR3 coding DNA: TGTGCCAGTACCCAAGGGGGTCGTGGCTACACCTTC. The rearrangement links TRBV19 to TRBJ1-2, with D perhaps TRBD1 (6 bases). The CDR3 totals 12 residues. Trimming stripped 7 bases from V and 7 bases from J, with 13 bases between. Germline V gene lookup returns CDR1 LNHDA and CDR2 SQIVND (reference sequence).

CDR3 nucleotides: TGTGCCAGCAGCTTGAGGAGCTCTGGGGCCAACGTCCTGACTTTC. This encodes CASSLRSSGANVLTF. This chain links TRBV11-2 with TRBJ2-6, with no clear D. This CDR3 has 15 residues. Germline assignment: CDR1 SGHAT and CDR2 FQNNGV. Trimming took off 3 bases at V and 0 bases at J, with 6 bases between the two ends.

The rearrangement uses TRBV28 and TRBJ2-7; 11 positions agree with TRBD2. The length of the CDR3 is 14 residues. CDR1 MDHEN and CDR2 SYDVKM come from the germline V gene. The V and J ends lost 5 bases and 5 bases, in that order; junction bases with no gene match: 5. The CDR3 DNA reads TGTGCCAGCAGTACTAGCGGGAGAAAAAACGAGCAGTACTTC. Translation: CASSTSGRKNEQYF.

The chain is built from TRBV19 and TRBJ2-7, with 7 bases identical to TRBD1. V shed 8 bases and J 2 bases; nucleotides not matched to a gene: 9. The germline gives CDR1 LNHDA, CDR2 SQIVND (reference sequence). This CDR3 contains 14 residues. The CDR3 region has the DNA TGTGCCAGTGGGCCGACAGGGTTACCCTACGAGCAGTACTTC. Encoded protein: CASGPTGLPYEQYF.

Only one count was recorded for this clone. This sequence joins TRBV12-5 and TRBJ1-1; D might be TRBD1 (5 bases). Germline V gives CDR1 LGHNT, CDR2 FRNRAP. Trimming pared 5 bases from V and 4 bases from J, leaving 14 bases between. The CDR3 contains 14 residues. CDR3 in DNA: TGTGCTAGTGGTACTGACAGTTTGGTCACTGAAGCTTTCTTT. Translation gives CASGTDSLVTEAFF.

V is TRBV19 and J is TRBJ1-5; D possibly corresponds to TRBD1 (6 bases). V was pared by 4 bases and J by 2 bases, with 12 bases between. From germline, CDR1 is LNHDA and CDR2 SQIVND (reference sequence). CDR3 length: 15 amino acids. CDR3 protein: CASSNREIGNQPQHF. CDR3 DNA: TGTGCCAGTAGTAACAGGGAGATAGGCAATCAGCCCCAGCATTTT. The variable domain in full, completed from reference TRBV19 and TRBJ1-5, reads DGGITQSPKYLFRKEGQNVTLSCEQNLNHDAMYWYRQDPGQGLRLIYYSQIVNDFQKGDIAEGYSVSREKKESFPLTVTSAQKNPTAFYLCASSNREIGNQPQHFGDGTRLSIL.

The rearrangement joins TRBV5-4 to TRBJ1-1, with a possible D match to TRBD1 (6 bases). This CDR3 contains 15 residues. Germline CDR1 is SGHNT and CDR2 is YYREEE (reference sequence). Between the trimmed V and J ends, which lost 1 base and 3 bases, there was a span of 13 bases. The CDR3 DNA follows: TGTGCCAGCAGCTTGCCTGCCAGGGGCTACACTGAAGCTTTCTTT. Protein product: CASSLPARGYTEAFF.

The V and J genes are TRBV6-5 and TRBJ1-3; D call uncertain. Trimming left V 10 bases short and J 2 bases short, with 12 bases between. This CDR3 has 13 amino acids. CDR1 and CDR2 from the germline V gene are MNHEY and SVGAGI. CDR3 bases: TGTGCCATATCGCAACTTGCTGGAAACACCATATATTTT. Its translation: CAISQLAGNTIYF.

Only a few counts were recorded for this clone. The rearrangement links TRBV15 to TRBJ1-6; TRBD1 agrees at 7 bases. The CDR3 is made up of 14 amino acids. V gave up 1 base and J gave up 8 bases; unmatched junction bases: 2. Germline V gives CDR1 LNHNV, CDR2 YYDKDF (reference sequence). The CDR3 loop is CATSRGDRDSPLHF. The CDR3 bases are TGTGCCACCAGCAGAGGGGACAGAGATTCACCCCTCCACTTT.

The chain has TRBV5-4 and TRBJ2-7; D may be TRBD1 (6 bases). V was trimmed by 1 base and J by 2 bases, leaving 13 bases between them. CDR1 is SGHNT and CDR2 is YYREEE in the germline V gene (reference sequence). CDR3 size: 15 residues. CDR3 DNA sequence: TGTGCCAGCAGCTTGTGGGACACCGTAACCTACGAGCAGTACTTC. Translated, it gives CASSLWDTVTYEQYF.

The chain employs TRBV18 and TRBJ2-5; tentatively, D is TRBD1 (7 bases). Trimming removed 3 bases from V and 5 bases from J, with 19 bases in between. CDR3 size: 16 residues. The germline V gene has CDR1 KGHSH and CDR2 LQKENI. The CDR3 DNA follows: TGTGCCAGCTCACCGGTTCAATCGACAGGGACTGAGACCCAGTACTTC. It yields the protein CASSPVQSTGTETQYF.

The rearrangement joins TRBV30 to TRBJ2-7; tentatively, D is TRBD1 (5 bases). Germline CDR1 GTSNPN, CDR2 SVGIG (reference sequence). The ends were cut back, 0 bases at V and 8 bases at J, with 11 bases in the middle. The CDR3 totals 12 residues. The CDR3 nucleotides are TGTGCCTGGAGTGTGACAGAGGTTCAGCAGTACTTC. It encodes CAWSVTEVQQYF.

The V call is TRBV9, the J call TRBJ2-7; 14 nucleotides agree with TRBD2. CDR1 is SGDLS and CDR2 is YYNGEE in the germline V gene. The CDR3 covers 15 residues. J gave up 5 bases and V 4 bases, and 5 bases lay outside the gene matches. In nucleotides, the CDR3 is TGTGCCAGCAGCATAGGGACTAGCGGGAGCAACGAGCAGTACTTC. Translating it yields CASSIGTSGSNEQYF.

This chain connects TRBV10-3 to TRBJ1-2; D gene uncertain. CDR1 ENHRY and CDR2 SYGVKD come from the germline V gene. Trimming left V 3 bases short and J 8 bases short, with 10 bases between. The CDR3 is 12 residues long. The CDR3 sequence: CAISDQVGGYTF. The CDR3 DNA reads as TGTGCCATCAGTGATCAGGTGGGCGGCTACACCTTC.

The chain recombines TRBV18 with TRBJ2-1; 7 bases fit TRBD1. Per the germline V gene, CDR1 is KGHSH and CDR2 is LQKENI. V shed 3 bases and J 1 base; nucleotides not matched to a gene: 6. The CDR3 covers 16 residues. In DNA form, the CDR3 reads TGTGCCAGCTCACCCCGACAGGGAAGTTCCTACAATGAGCAGTTCTTC. Amino acids: CASSPRQGSSYNEQFF. The full variable domain, its missing parts supplied by reference TRBV18 and TRBJ2-1, is NAGVMQNPRHLVRRRGQEARLRCSPMKGHSHVYWYRQLPEEGLKFMVYLQKENIIDESGMPKERFSAEFPKEGPSILRIQQVVRGDSAAYFCASSPRQGSSYNEQFFGPGTRLTVL.

This clone was seen only once. V and J are TRBV6-6 and TRBJ2-5; D is undetermined. Germline CDR1 and CDR2: MNHNY and SVGAGI (reference sequence). The length of the CDR3 is 14 residues. V gave up 2 bases and J gave up 5 bases, with 12 bases separating them. CDR3 sequence (DNA): TGTGCCAGCAGTTACGATTACTTGGGCGAGACCCAGTACTTC. Protein: CASSYDYLGETQYF.

The chain carries TRBV6-6 and TRBJ1-5, with a possible D match to TRBD1 (6 bases). V was clipped by 0 bases and J by 4 bases, with 10 bases between them. Germline V gene sequence: CDR1 MNHNY, CDR2 SVGAGI (reference sequence). CDR3 length: 15 amino acids. In DNA form, the CDR3 reads TGTGCCAGCAGTTACTCTTCGGACAGAAATCAGCCCCAGCATTTT. Translation: CASSYSSDRNQPQHF.

This clone was found once. The chain links TRBV2 to TRBJ2-1, with TRBD2 identical over 9 bases. CDR1 and CDR2 from the germline V gene are SNHLY and FYNNEI. The CDR3 loop spans 14 amino acids. Trimming took 7 bases from V and 10 from J; bases not matched to a gene: 11. CDR3 nucleotides: TGTGCCAGCAAGGGTTTAGCGGGAGAGGGAGAGCAGTTCTTC. This translates into CASKGLAGEGEQFF.

The CDR3 coding sequence is TGTGCCAGCAGCGAGGGGGCCGGGGAGCTGTTTTTT. Amino acids: CASSEGAGELFF. The chain joins TRBV28 to TRBJ2-2; possible D gene TRBD1, 6 bases. The V gene lost 6 bases and the J gene lost 6 bases, with 8 bases spanning the gap. The CDR3 is 12 amino acids. Germline CDR1 MDHEN, CDR2 SYDVKM.

The V and J genes are TRBV4-1 and TRBJ2-7, with TRBD1 identical over 7 bases. The CDR3 is 15 residues long. V shed 3 bases and J 3 bases; nucleotides not matched to a gene: 8. Looked up from germline, CDR1 is MGHRA and CDR2 is YSYEKL. The chain's CDR3 is CASSHSDRQLYEQYF. CDR3 bases: TGCGCCAGCAGCCACTCGGACAGGCAGCTCTACGAGCAGTACTTC.

The gene calls are TRBV27 and TRBJ1-1; possible D gene TRBD1, 6 bases. Germline-derived CDR1 and CDR2 are MNHEY and SMNVEV (reference sequence). The CDR3 runs 16 residues. Trimming left V 0 bases short and J 3 bases short, with 14 bases between. The CDR3 region is CASSLSRGGPYTEAFF. Written as DNA, the CDR3 is TGTGCCAGCAGTTTATCGAGGGGGGGACCTTACACTGAAGCTTTCTTT.

The rearrangement links TRBV7-2 to TRBJ2-3, with 7 nucleotides matching TRBD2. V lost 2 bases, J lost 0 bases, and 5 bases stayed unmatched. The CDR3 extends over 16 amino acids. Germline V CDR1 and CDR2: SGHTA, FQGNSA. The CDR3 coding sequence is TGTGCCAGCAGCTTACGGTTAGCGGGTAGCACAGATACGCAGTATTTT. Protein sequence: CASSLRLAGSTDTQYF.